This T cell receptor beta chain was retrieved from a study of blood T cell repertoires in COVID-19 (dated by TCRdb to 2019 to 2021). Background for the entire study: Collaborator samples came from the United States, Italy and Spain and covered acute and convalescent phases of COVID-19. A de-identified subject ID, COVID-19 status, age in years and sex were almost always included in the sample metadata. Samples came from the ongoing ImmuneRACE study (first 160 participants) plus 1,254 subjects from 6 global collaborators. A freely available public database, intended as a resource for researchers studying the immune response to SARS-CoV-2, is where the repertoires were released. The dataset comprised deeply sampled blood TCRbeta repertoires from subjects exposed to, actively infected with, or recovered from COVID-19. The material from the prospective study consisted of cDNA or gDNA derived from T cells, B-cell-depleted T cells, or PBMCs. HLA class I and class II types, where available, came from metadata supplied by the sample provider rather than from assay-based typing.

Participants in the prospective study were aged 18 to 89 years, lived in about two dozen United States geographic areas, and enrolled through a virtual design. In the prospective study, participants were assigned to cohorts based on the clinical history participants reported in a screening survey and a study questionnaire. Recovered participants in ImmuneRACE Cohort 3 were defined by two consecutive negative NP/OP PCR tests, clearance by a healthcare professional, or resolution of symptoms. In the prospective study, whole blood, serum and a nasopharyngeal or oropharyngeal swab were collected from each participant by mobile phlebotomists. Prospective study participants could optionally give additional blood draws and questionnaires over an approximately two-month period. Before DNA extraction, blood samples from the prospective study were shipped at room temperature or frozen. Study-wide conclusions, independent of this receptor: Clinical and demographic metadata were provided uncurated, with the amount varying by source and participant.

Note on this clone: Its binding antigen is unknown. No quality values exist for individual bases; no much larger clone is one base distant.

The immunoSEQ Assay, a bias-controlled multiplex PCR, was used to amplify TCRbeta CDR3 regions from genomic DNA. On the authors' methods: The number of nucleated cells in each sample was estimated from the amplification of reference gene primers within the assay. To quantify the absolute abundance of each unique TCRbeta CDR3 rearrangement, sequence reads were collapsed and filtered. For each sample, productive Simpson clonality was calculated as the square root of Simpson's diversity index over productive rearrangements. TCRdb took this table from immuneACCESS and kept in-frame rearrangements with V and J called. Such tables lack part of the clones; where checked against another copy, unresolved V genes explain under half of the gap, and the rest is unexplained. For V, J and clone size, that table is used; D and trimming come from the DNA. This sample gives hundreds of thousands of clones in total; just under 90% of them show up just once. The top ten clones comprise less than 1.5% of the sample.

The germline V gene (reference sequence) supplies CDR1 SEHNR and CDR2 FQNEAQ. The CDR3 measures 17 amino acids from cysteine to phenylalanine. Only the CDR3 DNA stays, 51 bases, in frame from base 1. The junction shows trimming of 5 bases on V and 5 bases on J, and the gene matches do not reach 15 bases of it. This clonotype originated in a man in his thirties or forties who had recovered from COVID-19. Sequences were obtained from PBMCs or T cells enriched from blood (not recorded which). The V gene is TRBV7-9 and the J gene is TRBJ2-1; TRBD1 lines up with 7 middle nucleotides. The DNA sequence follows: TGTGCCAGCAGCCAAAACCCCCCGGGACAGTTCCACAATGAGCAGTTCTTC. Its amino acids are CASSQNPPGQFHNEQFF.